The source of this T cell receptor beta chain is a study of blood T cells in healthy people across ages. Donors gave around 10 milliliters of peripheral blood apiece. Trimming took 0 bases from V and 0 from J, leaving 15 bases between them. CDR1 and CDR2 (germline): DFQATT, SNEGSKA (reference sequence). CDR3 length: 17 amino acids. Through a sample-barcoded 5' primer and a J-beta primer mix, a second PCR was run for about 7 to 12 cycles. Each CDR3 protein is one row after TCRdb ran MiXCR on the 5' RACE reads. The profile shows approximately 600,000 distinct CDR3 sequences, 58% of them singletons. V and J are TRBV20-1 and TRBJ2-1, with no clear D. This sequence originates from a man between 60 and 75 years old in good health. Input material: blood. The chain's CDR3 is CSAREAPGQSSYNEQFF. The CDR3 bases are TGCAGTGCTAGAGAGGCTCCCGGCCAAAGCTCCTACAATGAGCAGTTCTTC.